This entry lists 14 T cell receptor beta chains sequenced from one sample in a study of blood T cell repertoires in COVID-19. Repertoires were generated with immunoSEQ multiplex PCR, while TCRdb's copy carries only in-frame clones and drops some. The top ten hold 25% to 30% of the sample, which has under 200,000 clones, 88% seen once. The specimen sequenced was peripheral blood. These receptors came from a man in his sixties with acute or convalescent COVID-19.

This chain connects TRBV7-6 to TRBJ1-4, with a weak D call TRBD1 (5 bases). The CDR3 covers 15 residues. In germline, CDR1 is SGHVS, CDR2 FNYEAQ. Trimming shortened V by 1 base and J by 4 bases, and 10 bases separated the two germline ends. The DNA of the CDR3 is TGTGCCAGCAGCTTAGGCGCAGGGCGTAATGAAAAACTGTTTTTT. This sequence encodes CASSLGAGRNEKLFF.

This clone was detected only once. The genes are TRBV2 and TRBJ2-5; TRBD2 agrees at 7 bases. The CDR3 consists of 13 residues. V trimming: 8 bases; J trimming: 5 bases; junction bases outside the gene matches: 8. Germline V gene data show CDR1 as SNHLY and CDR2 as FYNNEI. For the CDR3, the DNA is TGTGCCAGCTCGGGCGGGAGTAGGGAGACCCAGTACTTC. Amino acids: CASSGGSRETQYF.

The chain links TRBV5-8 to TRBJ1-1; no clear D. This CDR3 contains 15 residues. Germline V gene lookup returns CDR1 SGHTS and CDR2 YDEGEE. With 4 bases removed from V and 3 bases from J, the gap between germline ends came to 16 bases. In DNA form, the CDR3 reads TGTGCCAGCAGCCCCTTGAGGGCCGGGGACACTGAAGCTTTCTTT. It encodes CASSPLRAGDTEAFF.

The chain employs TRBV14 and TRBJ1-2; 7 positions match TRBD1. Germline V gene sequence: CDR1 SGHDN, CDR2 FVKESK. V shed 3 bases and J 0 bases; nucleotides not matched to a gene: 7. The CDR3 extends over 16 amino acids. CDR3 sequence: CASSQYQGVSNYGYTF. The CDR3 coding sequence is TGTGCCAGCAGCCAGTACCAGGGGGTATCTAACTATGGCTACACCTTC.

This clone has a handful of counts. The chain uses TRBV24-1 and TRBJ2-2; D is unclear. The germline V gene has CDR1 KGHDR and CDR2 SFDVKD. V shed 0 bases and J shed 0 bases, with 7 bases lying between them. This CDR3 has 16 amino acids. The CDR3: CATSDLTVPNTGELFF. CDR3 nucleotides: TGTGCCACCAGTGATTTGACAGTTCCGAACACCGGGGAGCTGTTTTTT.

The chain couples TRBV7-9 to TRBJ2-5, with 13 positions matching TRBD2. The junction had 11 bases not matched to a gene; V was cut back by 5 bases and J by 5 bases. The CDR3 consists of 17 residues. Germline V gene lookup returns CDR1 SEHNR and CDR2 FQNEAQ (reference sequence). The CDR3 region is CASSVLGLAGLAETQYF. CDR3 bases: TGTGCCAGCAGCGTATTGGGACTAGCGGGGCTGGCGGAGACCCAGTACTTC.

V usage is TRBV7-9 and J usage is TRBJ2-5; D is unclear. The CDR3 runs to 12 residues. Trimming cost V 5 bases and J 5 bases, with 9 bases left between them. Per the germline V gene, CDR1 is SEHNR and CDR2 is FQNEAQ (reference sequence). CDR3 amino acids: CASSPPRETQYF. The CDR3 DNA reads TGTGCCAGCAGCCCCCCGCGGGAGACCCAGTACTTC.

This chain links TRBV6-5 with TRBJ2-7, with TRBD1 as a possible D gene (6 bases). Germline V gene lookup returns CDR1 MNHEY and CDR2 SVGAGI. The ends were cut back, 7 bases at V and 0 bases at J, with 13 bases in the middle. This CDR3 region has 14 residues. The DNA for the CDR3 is TGTGCCAGCAAACCTACAGGGTTCTCCTACGAGCAGTACTTC. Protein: CASKPTGFSYEQYF.

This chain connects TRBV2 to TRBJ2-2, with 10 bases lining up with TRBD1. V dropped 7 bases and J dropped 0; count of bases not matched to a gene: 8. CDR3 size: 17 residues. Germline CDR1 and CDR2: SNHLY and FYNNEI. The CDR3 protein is CASTSPGQGTNTGELFF. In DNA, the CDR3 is TGTGCCAGCACTTCGCCGGGACAGGGGACGAACACCGGGGAGCTGTTTTTT.

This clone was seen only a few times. The CDR3 DNA sequence: TGTGCCAGCTCTCTCGGACAGGCGGAGTCTGAAGCTTTCTTT. It translates to CASSLGQAESEAFF. The chain is built from TRBV18 and TRBJ1-1, with 7 bases lining up with TRBD1. Germline CDR1 and CDR2: KGHSH and LQKENI. Trimming at V came to 6 bases and at J to 6 bases, leaving 10 bases not matched to a gene. This CDR3 is built from 14 residues.

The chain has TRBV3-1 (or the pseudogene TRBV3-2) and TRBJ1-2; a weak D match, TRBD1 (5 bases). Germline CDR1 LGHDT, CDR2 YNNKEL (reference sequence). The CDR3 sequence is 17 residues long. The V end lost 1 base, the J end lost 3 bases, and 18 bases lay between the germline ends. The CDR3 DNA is TGTGCCAGCAGCCAAGTACTAGCCGCGGGGGGTGACTATGGCTACACCTTC. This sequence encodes CASSQVLAAGGDYGYTF.

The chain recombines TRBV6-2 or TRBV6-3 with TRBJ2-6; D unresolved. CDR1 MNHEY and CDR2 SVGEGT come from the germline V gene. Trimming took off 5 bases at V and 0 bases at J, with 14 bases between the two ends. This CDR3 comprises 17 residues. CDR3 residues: CASSPPARGSGANVLTF. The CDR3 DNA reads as TGTGCCAGCAGTCCCCCCGCCCGCGGCTCTGGGGCCAACGTCCTGACTTTC.

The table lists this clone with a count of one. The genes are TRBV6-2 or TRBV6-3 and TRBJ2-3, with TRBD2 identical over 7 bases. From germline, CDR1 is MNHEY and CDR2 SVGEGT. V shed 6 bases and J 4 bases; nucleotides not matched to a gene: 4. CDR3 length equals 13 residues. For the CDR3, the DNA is TGTGCCAGCAGCCCGGCGGGAGCAGATACGCAGTATTTT. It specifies CASSPAGADTQYF.

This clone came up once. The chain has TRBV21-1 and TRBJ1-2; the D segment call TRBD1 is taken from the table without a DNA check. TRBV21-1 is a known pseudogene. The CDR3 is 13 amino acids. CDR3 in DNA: TGTGCCAGCAGCAAAGAACAGGTGGAGGGCTACACCTTC. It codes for CASSKEQVEGYTF.